This T cell receptor (beta chain) was recorded in a study of siplizumab effects on memory and regulatory T cells. Points from the study as a whole: The drug siplizumab significantly decreased the alloreactive sequences that could be traced to unstimulated CD4+ memory cells. Proliferating siplizumab-cultured Tregs lacked confirmed suppressive function.

As regards this clone: Its antigen remains unidentified.

Donor pairs, a few in total, had unstimulated naive, memory, effector memory and TEMRA subsets sequenced. The CDR3 length is 16 residues. V lost 4 bases and J 0 bases, leaving 14 bases between the germline ends. CDR1 is LGHNT, CDR2 FRNRAP, per germline. The assay was immunoSEQ multiplex PCR, and TCRdb's table has in-frame clones only and misses some. This table has 94,000 or so clones, roughly 96% appearing once. The TCR originated in a human donor in good health. V is TRBV12-5 and J is TRBJ2-3; no clear D gene. Sequencing used naive CD4+ T cells sorted from blood. This CDR3 reads CASGSYLGISTDTQYF. The CDR3 DNA follows: TGTGCTAGTGGTTCCTACTTGGGCATCAGCACAGATACGCAGTATTTT. Full variable domain (missing parts from reference TRBV12-5 and TRBJ2-3): DARVTQTPRHKVTEMGQEVTMRCQPILGHNTVFWYRQTMMQGLELLAYFRNRAPLDDSGMPKDRFSAEMPDATLATLKIQPSEPRDSAVYFCASGSYLGISTDTQYFGPGTRLTVL.